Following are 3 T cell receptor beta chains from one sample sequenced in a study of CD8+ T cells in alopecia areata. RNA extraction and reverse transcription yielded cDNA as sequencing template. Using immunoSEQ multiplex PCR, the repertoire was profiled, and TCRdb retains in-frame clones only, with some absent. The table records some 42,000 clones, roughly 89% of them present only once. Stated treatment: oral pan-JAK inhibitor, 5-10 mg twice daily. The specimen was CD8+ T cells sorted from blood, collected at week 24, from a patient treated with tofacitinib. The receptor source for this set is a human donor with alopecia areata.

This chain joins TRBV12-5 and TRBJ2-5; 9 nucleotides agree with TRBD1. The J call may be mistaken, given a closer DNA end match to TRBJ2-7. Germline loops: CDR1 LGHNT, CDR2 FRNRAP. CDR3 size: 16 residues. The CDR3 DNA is TGTGCTAGTGGTACCTCCACCGGGACAGGGAGCTACGAGCAGTACTTC. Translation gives CASGTSTGTGSYEQYF.

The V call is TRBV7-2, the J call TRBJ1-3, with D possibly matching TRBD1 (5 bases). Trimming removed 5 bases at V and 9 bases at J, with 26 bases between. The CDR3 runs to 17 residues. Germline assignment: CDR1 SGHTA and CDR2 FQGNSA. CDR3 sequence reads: CASSPPYGTERWGTIYF. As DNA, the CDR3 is TGTGCCAGCAGCCCACCCTATGGGACGGAGCGTTGGGGCACCATATATTTT.

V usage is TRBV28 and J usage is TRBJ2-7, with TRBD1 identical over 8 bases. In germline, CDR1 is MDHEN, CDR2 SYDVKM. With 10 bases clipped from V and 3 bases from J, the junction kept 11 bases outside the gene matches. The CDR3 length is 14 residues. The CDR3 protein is CATSGTGNHYEQYF. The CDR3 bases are TGTGCCACCTCCGGGACAGGCAACCACTACGAGCAGTACTTC.